These 8 T cell receptor beta chains were sequenced from one sample in a study of Graves' ophthalmopathy and Graves' hyperthyroidism. Scientists amplified the TCR beta CDR3 regions from RNA transcripts. An initial RT-PCR round employing HTBI primers preceded a second-round multiplex PCR. TCRdb redid the calling of the multiplex PCR reads with MiXCR, one entry per CDR3 protein. Seen here are some 370,000 distinct CDR3 sequences, 15% to 20% observed once, and the top ten hold 2.4%. Sequencing was performed on peripheral blood. The receptors were sampled from an adult woman with stable Graves' hyperthyroidism.

To note about this clonotype: A read error is possible here, since a much larger clone lies one base away. The chain links TRBV11-2 to TRBJ1-3; no firm D call. Germline CDR1 SGHAT, CDR2 FQNNGV. The CDR3 spans 16 residues. CDR3 amino acids: CASSLMGGVSENTIYF. CDR3 in DNA: TGTGCCAGCAGCTTAATGGGCGGCGTCTCTGAAAACACCATATATTTT. Complete variable domain (other parts from reference TRBV11-2 and TRBJ1-3): EAGVAQSPRYKIIEKRQSVAFWCNPISGHATLYWYQQILGQGPKLLIQFQNNGVVDDSQLPKDRFSAERLKGVDSTLKIQPAKLEDSAVYLCASSLMGGVSENTIYFGEGSWLTVV.

This clonotype occurred many times. This chain uses TRBV4-2 with TRBJ1-3; unclear D gene. The CDR3 is 17 residues long. CDR1 and CDR2 (germline): LGHNA, YNFKEQ. The V end lost 0 bases, the J end lost 0 bases, and 12 bases lay between the germline ends. DNA for the CDR3: TGTGCCAGCAGCCAAGAACCTGTGGGATACTCTGGAAACACCATATATTTT. It translates to CASSQEPVGYSGNTIYF.

This clonotype was picked up many times. The rearrangement joins TRBV5-6 to TRBJ1-5; D ambiguous. CDR1 and CDR2 from the germline V gene are SGHDT and YYEEEE. The CDR3 is 12 amino acids. V dropped 0 bases and J dropped 8 bases, with 6 bases sitting between them. The CDR3 loop is CASSLVNEPQHF. In DNA form, the CDR3 reads TGTGCCAGCAGCTTGGTGAATGAGCCCCAGCATTTT. Full variable domain (outside the CDR3, taken from reference TRBV5-6 and TRBJ1-5): DAGVTQSPTHLIKTRGQQVTLRCSPKSGHDTVSWYQQALGQGPQFIFQYYEEEERQRGNFPDRFSGHQFPNYSSELNVNALLLGDSALYLCASSLVNEPQHFGDGTRLSIL.

In its sample, this clonotype was seen many times. The chain carries TRBV24-1 and TRBJ2-4; D not resolved. Germline CDR1 is KGHDR and CDR2 is SFDVKD. The V end was cut by 4 bases, the J end by 3 bases, with 9 bases between. CDR3 size: 14 residues. CDR3 loop: CATSDRSDKNIQYF. The CDR3 DNA sequence: TGTGCCACCAGTGACCGTTCGGACAAAAACATTCAGTACTTC.

The CDR3 sequence: CASSYSPGAYEQYF. CDR3 DNA: TGTGCCAGCAGTTATTCCCCCGGAGCCTACGAGCAGTACTTC. This chain joins TRBV6-5 and TRBJ2-7; D remains ambiguous. The germline CDR1 and CDR2 sequences are MNHEY and SVGAGI. Trimming removed 3 bases from V and 2 bases from J, with 11 bases in between. The CDR3 sequence is 14 residues long.

The genes are TRBV15 and TRBJ2-7; the match to TRBD1 covers 9 bases. Per germline, CDR1 LNHNV and CDR2 YYDKDF (reference sequence). The CDR3 length is 15 residues. Unmatched junction bases numbered 8, after V lost 3 bases and J lost 5 bases. CDR3 DNA sequence: TGTGCCACCAGCAGCTTCGGACAGGGGAGCGACGAGCAGTACTTC. Its protein product is CATSSFGQGSDEQYF.

Many counts were recorded for this clonotype. The genes are TRBV28 and TRBJ2-7, with 13 bases that match TRBD2. The CDR3 runs 19 residues. CDR1 is MDHEN, CDR2 SYDVKM, per germline. The V segment lost 5 bases and the J segment 5 bases; nucleotides outside the gene matches: 18. CDR3: CASSRQGPGLAGYVHEQYF. CDR3 coding DNA: TGTGCCAGCAGTCGACAGGGGCCGGGACTAGCGGGATACGTACACGAGCAGTACTTC.

This clonotype was recorded at least ten times. This sequence joins TRBV15 and TRBJ2-5; D uncertain. The V end was cut by 4 bases, the J end by 2 bases, with 5 bases between. In germline, CDR1 is LNHNV, CDR2 YYDKDF (reference sequence). The CDR3 loop spans 12 amino acids. CDR3 DNA: TGTGCCACCAGCACGACTCAAGAGACCCAGTACTTC. It codes for CATSTTQETQYF.